This TCR beta chain was obtained from a study of shared clonotypes between healthy human individuals. For each subset, genomic DNA was distributed in equal portions over several immunoSEQ plates. As processed by the authors: Junction-only immunoSEQ data arrived without quality scores, meaning filtering differed. Sequencing was performed with immunoSEQ multiplex PCR; in TCRdb, only in-frame clones are kept and a portion is missing. The DNA was the basis for D and trimming; V, J and clone size are from that table. The data hold some 1,600,000 clones, with approximately 98% observed a single time. V gave up 4 bases and J gave up 0 bases, with 10 bases separating them. The CDR3 is made up of 14 amino acids. Germline V gene data show CDR1 as KGHSH and CDR2 as LQKENI. As for this clone: This CDR3 is also generated by other DNA sequences in the sample.

The chain employs TRBV18 and TRBJ2-7; D is tentatively TRBD1 or TRBD2 (5 bases each). This clonotype was obtained from a man under 40 in good health. Sequencing was carried out using naive CD4+ T cells sorted from blood. Regarding subset: CD45RA+ positively selected. The CDR3 region is CASSRDRGSYEQYF. CDR3 DNA sequence: TGTGCCAGCTCACGGGACCGCGGCTCCTACGAGCAGTACTTC.